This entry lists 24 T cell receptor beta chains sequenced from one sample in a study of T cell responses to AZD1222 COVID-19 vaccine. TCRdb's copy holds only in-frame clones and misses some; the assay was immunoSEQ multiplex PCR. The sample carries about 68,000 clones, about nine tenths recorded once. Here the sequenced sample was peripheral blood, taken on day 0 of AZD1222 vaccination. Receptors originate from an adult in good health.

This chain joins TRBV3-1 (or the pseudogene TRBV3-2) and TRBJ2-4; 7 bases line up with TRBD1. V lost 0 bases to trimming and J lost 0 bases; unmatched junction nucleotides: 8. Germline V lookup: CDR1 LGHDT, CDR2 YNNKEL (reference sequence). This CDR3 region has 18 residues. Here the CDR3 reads CASSQDRQGWIAKNIQYF. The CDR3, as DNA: TGTGCCAGCAGCCAAGATCGACAGGGATGGATAGCCAAAAACATTCAGTACTTC.

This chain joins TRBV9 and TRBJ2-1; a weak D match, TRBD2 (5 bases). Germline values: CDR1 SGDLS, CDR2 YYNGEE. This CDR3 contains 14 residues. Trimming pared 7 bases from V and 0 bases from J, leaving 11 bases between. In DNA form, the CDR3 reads TGTGCCAGCTCGGCGGGTAGCTCCTACAATGAGCAGTTCTTC. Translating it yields CASSAGSSYNEQFF.

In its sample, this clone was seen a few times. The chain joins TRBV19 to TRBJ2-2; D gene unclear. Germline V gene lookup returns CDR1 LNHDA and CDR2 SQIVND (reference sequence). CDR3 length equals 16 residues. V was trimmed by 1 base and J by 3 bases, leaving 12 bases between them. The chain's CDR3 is CASSIGSSSHTGELFF. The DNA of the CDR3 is TGTGCCAGTAGTATAGGTAGTAGCAGTCACACCGGGGAGCTGTTTTTT.

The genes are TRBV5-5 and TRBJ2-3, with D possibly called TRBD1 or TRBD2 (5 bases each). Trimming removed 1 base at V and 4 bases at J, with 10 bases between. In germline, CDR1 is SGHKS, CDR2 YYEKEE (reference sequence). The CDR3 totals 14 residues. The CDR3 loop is CASSLWGSADTQYF. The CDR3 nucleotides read TGTGCCAGCAGCTTGTGGGGGTCCGCAGATACGCAGTATTTT.

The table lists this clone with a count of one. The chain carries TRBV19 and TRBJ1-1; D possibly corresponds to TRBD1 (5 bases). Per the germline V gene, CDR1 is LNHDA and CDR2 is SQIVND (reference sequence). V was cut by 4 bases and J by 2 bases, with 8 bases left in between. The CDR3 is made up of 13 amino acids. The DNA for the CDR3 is TGTGCCAGTAGTAAGACAGTCAACACTGAAGCTTTCTTT. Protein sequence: CASSKTVNTEAFF. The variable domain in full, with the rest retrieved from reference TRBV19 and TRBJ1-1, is DGGITQSPKYLFRKEGQNVTLSCEQNLNHDAMYWYRQDPGQGLRLIYYSQIVNDFQKGDIAEGYSVSREKKESFPLTVTSAQKNPTAFYLCASSKTVNTEAFFGQGTRLTVV.

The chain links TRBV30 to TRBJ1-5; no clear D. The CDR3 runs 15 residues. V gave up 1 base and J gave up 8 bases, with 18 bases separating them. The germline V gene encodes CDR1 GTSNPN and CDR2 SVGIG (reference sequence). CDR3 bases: TGTGCCTGGAGTGCTACAGTGGGCGGTGGTGAGCCCCAGCATTTT. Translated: CAWSATVGGGEPQHF.

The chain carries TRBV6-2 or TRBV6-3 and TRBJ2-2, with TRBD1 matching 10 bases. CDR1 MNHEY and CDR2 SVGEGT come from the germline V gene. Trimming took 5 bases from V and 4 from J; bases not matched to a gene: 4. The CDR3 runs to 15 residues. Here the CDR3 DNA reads TGTGCCAGCAGTCAGACAGGGGGCGGCACCGGGGAGCTGTTTTTT. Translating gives CASSQTGGGTGELFF.

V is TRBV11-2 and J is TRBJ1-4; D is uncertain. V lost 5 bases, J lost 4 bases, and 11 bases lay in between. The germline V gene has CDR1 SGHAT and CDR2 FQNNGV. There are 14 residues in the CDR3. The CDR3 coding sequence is TGTGCCAGCAGCCAAAATGCGGATAATGAAAAACTGTTTTTT. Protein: CASSQNADNEKLFF. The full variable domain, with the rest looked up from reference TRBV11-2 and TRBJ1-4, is EAGVAQSPRYKIIEKRQSVAFWCNPISGHATLYWYQQILGQGPKLLIQFQNNGVVDDSQLPKDRFSAERLKGVDSTLKIQPAKLEDSAVYLCASSQNADNEKLFFGSGTQLSVL.

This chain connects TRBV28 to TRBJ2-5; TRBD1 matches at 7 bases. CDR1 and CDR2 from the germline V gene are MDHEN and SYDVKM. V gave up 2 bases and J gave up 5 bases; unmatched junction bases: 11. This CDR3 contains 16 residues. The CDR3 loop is CASSLPPTGSRETQYF. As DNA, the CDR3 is TGTGCCAGCAGTTTACCCCCGACAGGGTCGAGGGAGACCCAGTACTTC. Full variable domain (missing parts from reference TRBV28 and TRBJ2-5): DVKVTQSSRYLVKRTGEKVFLECVQDMDHENMFWYRQDPGLGLRLIYFSYDVKMKEKGDIPEGYSVSREKKERFSLILESASTNQTSMYLCASSLPPTGSRETQYFGPGTRLLVL.

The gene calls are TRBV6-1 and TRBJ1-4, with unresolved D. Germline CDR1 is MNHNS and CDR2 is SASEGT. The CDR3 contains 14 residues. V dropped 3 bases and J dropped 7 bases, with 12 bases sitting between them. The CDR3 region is CASSEWGFTEKLFF. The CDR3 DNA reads TGTGCCAGCAGTGAGTGGGGATTCACTGAAAAACTGTTTTTT.

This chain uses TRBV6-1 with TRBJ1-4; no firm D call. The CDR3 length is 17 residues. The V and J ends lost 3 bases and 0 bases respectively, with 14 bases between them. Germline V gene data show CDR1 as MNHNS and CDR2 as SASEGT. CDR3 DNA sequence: TGTGCCAGCAGTGATGAGGGAAACGCCGCAACTAATGAAAAACTGTTTTTT. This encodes CASSDEGNAATNEKLFF.

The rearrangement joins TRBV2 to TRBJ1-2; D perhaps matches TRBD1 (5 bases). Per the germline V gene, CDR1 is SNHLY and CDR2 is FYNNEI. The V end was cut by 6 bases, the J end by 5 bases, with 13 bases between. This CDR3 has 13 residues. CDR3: CASSRGLGYGYTF. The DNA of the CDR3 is TGTGCCAGCAGCCGGGGCTTGGGGTATGGCTACACCTTC.

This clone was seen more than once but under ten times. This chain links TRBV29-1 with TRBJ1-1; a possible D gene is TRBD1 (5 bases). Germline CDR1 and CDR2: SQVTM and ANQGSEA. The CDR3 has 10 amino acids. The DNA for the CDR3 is TGCGCCTCCGGGGCCAATGAAGCTTTCTTT. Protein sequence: CASGANEAFF.

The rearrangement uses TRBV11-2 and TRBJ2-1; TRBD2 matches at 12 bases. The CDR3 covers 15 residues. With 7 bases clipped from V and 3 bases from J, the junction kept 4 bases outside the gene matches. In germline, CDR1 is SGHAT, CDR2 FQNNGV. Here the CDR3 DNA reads TGTGCCAGCAAACTAGCGGGGGGACTCTACAATGAGCAGTTCTTC. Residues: CASKLAGGLYNEQFF.

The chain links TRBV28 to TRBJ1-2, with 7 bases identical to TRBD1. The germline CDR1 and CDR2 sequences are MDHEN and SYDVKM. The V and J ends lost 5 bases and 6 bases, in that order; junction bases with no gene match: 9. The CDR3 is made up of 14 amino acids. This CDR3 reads CASSPSDRKNGYTF. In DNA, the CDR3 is TGTGCCAGCAGTCCCTCGGACAGGAAAAATGGCTACACCTTC.

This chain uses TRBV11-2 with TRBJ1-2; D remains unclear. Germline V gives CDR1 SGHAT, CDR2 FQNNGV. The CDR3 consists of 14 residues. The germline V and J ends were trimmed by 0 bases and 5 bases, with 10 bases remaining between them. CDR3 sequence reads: CASSLDSPEYGYTF. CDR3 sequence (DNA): TGTGCCAGCAGCTTAGACAGTCCTGAATATGGCTACACCTTC.

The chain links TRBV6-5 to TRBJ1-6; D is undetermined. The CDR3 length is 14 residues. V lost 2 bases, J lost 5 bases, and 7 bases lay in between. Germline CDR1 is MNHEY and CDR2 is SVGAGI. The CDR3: CASSYRANNSPLHF. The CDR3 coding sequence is TGTGCCAGCAGTTACAGGGCGAATAATTCACCCCTCCACTTT.

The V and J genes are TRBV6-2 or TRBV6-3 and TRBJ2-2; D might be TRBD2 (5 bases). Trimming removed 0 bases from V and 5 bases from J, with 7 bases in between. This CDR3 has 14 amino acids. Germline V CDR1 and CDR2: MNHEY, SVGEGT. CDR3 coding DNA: TGTGCCAGCAGTTACTCGGAGGAAACCGGGGAGCTGTTTTTT. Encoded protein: CASSYSEETGELFF.

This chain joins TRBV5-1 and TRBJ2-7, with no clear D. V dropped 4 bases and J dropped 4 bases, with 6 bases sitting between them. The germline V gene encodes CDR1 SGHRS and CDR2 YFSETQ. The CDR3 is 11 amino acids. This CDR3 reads CASSEAYEQYF. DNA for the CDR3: TGCGCCAGCAGCGAAGCTTACGAGCAGTACTTC. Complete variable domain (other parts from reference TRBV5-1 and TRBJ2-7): KAGVTQTPRYLIKTRGQQVTLSCSPISGHRSVSWYQQTPGQGLQFLFEYFSETQRNKGNFPGRFSGRQFSNSRSEMNVSTLELGDSALYLCASSEAYEQYFGPGTRLTVT.

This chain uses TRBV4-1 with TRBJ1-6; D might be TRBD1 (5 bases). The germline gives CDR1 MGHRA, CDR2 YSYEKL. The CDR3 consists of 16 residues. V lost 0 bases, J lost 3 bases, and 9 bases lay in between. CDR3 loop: CASSQEEGFYNSPLHF. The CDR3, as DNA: TGCGCCAGCAGCCAAGAAGAGGGGTTCTATAATTCACCCCTCCACTTT.

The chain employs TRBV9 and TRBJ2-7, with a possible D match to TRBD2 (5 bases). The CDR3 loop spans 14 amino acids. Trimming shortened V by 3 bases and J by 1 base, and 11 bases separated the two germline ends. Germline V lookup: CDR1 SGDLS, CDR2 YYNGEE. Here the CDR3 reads CASSASGMSYEQYF. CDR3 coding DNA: TGTGCCAGCAGCGCGTCCGGGATGTCCTACGAGCAGTACTTC.

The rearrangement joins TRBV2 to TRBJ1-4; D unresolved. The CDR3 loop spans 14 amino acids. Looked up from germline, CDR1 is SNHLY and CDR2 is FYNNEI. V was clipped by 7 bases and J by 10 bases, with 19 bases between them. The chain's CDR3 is CASTLTVVEGKLFF. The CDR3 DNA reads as TGTGCCAGCACCTTGACGGTCGTTGAGGGAAAACTGTTTTTT.

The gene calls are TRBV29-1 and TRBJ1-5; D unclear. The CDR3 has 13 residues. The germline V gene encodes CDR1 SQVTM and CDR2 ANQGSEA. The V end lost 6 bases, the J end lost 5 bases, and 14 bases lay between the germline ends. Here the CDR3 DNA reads TGCAGCGTCGCGCTGGCTAGGGATCAGCCCCAGCATTTT. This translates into CSVALARDQPQHF.

CDR3 loop: CASSLTAGEAFF. The CDR3 DNA follows: TGTGCCAGCAGTTTAACGGCAGGTGAAGCTTTCTTT. J is TRBJ1-1 and V is TRBV27; no clear D gene. There are 12 residues in the CDR3. Germline V CDR1 and CDR2: MNHEY, SMNVEV (reference sequence). V shed 2 bases and J shed 7 bases, with 8 bases lying between them.